The entry below gives a single T cell receptor (beta chain) sequence along with its context. This sample stems from a study of blood T cell repertoires in COVID-19. Trimming cost V 4 bases and J 6 bases; bases outside gene matches: 5. CDR3 length equals 14 residues. Germline CDR1 MNHNY, CDR2 SVGAGI (reference sequence). Authors' analysis steps: From reference gene primer amplification, estimates of nucleated cell counts were derived. The assay was immunoSEQ multiplex PCR, and TCRdb's table has in-frame clones only and misses some. V, J and clone size are taken as reported in that table, and D and trimming were inferred from the DNA itself. The top ten hold under 3% of the sample, which has 130,000 to 150,000 clones, approximately 80% seen once.

Sequenced input: peripheral blood. The source is a woman between 35 and 50 years old with active or convalescent COVID-19. The genes are TRBV6-6 and TRBJ1-5; 8 bases are a match to TRBD1. DNA of the CDR3: TGTGCCAGCAGTTCGACAGGGGAGAGTCAGCCCCAGCATTTT. This codes for CASSSTGESQPQHF.